Below, one T cell receptor beta chain is given with its context. The antigen remains unidentified. The repertoire was sequenced with immunoSEQ multiplex PCR; TCRdb's copy has only in-frame clones and lacks some. The table includes around 310,000 clones, approximately 80% detected once. This sample is part of a study of cytotoxic CD8 clonotypes in ibrutinib-treated CLL. Whole-study findings and limits: There were differences in sampling times between sustained-remission and progressing patients. Public clonotypes (which were uncommon) either contracted or remained stable on treatment.

The junction had 16 bases not matched to a gene; V was cut back by 0 bases and J by 8 bases. Germline-derived CDR1 and CDR2 are SGDLS and YYNGEE. This CDR3 is built from 17 residues. The J gene is TRBJ1-2, the V gene TRBV9; 7 positions agree with TRBD1. The sequence came from a human donor with chronic lymphocytic leukemia. Material: PBMCs, obtained before ibrutinib treatment. CDR3 nucleotides: TGTGCCAGCAGCGTAGATCCGACAGGGCAAACCTATGAAGGCTACACCTTC. Residues: CASSVDPTGQTYEGYTF.